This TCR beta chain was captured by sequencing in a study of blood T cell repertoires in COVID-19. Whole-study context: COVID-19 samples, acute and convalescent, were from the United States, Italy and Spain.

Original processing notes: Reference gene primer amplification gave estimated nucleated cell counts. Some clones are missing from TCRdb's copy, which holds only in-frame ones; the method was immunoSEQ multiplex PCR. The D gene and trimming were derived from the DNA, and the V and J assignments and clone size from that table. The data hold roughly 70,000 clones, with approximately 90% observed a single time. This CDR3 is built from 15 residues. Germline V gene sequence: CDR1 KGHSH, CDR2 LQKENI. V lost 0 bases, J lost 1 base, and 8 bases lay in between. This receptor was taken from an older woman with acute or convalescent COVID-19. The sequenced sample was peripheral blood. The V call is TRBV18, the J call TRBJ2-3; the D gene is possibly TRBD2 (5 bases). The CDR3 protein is CASSPPLGGTDTQYF. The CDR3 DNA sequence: TGTGCCAGCTCACCACCACTAGGCGGCACAGATACGCAGTATTTT.